This entry lists 3 T cell receptor beta chains sequenced from one sample in a study of blood T cells in healthy people across ages. Primed by a sample-barcoded 5' primer and a J-beta primer mix, a second PCR proceeded for 7 to 11 cycles. From the 5' RACE reads, TCRdb called clonotypes with MiXCR, one entry per CDR3 protein. Altogether 450,000 to 700,000 distinct CDR3 sequences are present, roughly a quarter being singletons, with the ten largest covering around 20%. The sequenced sample consisted of blood. The receptors here all came from a woman between 65 and 79 years old in good health.

The rearrangement uses TRBV29-1 and TRBJ1-1; D remains ambiguous. The germline gives CDR1 SQVTM, CDR2 ANQGSEA. This CDR3 comprises 11 residues. V was shortened by 3 bases and J by 6 bases, with 8 bases between the two germline ends. CDR3 amino acids: CSVDKGSEAFF. CDR3 DNA sequence: TGCAGCGTTGATAAAGGGTCTGAAGCTTTCTTT.

This clonotype was observed a handful of times. The V gene is TRBV29-1, the J gene TRBJ1-2; D is possibly TRBD1 (5 bases). The CDR3 runs to 11 residues. Trimming took 6 bases from V and 8 from J, leaving 13 bases between them. Germline V gene data show CDR1 as SQVTM and CDR2 as ANQGSEA. CDR3 sequence reads: CSVGLDKGYTF. In DNA, the CDR3 is TGCAGCGTGGGGCTGGACAAGGGCTACACCTTC. The variable domain in full, with the rest retrieved from reference TRBV29-1 and TRBJ1-2, is SAVISQKPSRDICQRGTSLTIQCQVDSQVTMMFWYRQQPGQSLTLIATANQGSEATYESGFVIDKFPISRPNLTFSTLTVSNMSPEDSSIYLCSVGLDKGYTFGSGTRLTVV.

The chain combines TRBV12-3 or TRBV12-4 with TRBJ2-2; D is unresolved. The CDR3 length is 12 residues. V was shortened by 3 bases and J by 7 bases, with 6 bases between the two germline ends. The DNA of the CDR3 is TGTGCCAGCAGTTTGCTTCACGGGGAGCTGTTTTTT. It translates to CASSLLHGELFF.